This entry concerns a single T cell receptor (beta chain). Antigen specificity is unknown. The data were taken from a study of CD8 T cells in ankylosing spondylitis. Study conclusions and caveats: Seemingly distinctive of ankylosing spondylitis blood was a TCR beta motif formed by eight highly homologous variants. Existing reports had already noted some motif variants in reactive arthritis synovial fluid and blood.

Each CDR3 protein gets one entry after TCRdb re-called the 5' RACE reads with MiXCR. The sample yields about 420,000 distinct CDR3 sequences, 20% to 25% seen once. Trimming took 6 bases from V and 6 from J, leaving 15 bases between them. The CDR3 totals 13 residues. Germline V gene data show CDR1 as LNHDA and CDR2 as SQIVND (reference sequence). V gene TRBV19 combines with J gene TRBJ2-7, with unresolved D. Sequencing input: blood, either unsorted or a sorted T cell fraction (not recorded which). This TCR was sampled from a male donor with ankylosing spondylitis. CDR3 nucleotides: TGTGCCAGTAGCCTGGGCCCATCGACCGAGCAGTACTTC. This gives the protein CASSLGPSTEQYF.